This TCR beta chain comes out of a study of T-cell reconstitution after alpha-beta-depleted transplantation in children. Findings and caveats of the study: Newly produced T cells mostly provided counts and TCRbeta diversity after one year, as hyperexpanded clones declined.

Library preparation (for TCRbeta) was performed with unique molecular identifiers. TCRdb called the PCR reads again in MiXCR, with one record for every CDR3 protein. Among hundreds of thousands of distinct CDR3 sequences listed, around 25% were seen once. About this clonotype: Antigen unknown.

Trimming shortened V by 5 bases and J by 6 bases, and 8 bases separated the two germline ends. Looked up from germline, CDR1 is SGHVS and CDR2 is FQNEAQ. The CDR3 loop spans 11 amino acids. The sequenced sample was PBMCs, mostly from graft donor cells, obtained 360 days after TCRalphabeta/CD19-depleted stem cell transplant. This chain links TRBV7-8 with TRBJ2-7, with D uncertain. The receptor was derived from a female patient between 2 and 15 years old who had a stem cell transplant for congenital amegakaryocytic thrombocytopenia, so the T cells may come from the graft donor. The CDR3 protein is CASSPGREQYF. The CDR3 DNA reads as TGTGCCAGCAGCCCCGGTCGCGAGCAGTACTTC. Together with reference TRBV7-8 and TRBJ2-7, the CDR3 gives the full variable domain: GAGVSQSPRYKVAKRGQDVALRCDPISGHVSLFWYQQALGQGPEFLTYFQNEAQLDKSGLPSDRFFAERPEGSVSTLKIQRTQQEDSAVYLCASSPGREQYFGPGTRLTVT.